The 15 T cell receptor beta chains below come from one sample, sequenced in a study of T cells in Graves' hyperthyroidism and ophthalmopathy. Template material for amplifying TCR beta CDR3 regions consisted of RNA transcripts. The HTBI set primed first-round TCR CDR3 RT-PCR. TCRdb analysed the multiplex PCR reads with MiXCR anew, one entry per CDR3 protein. In the table there are 490,000 or so distinct CDR3 sequences, roughly 16% of which are singletons. Sequencing was done on a sample of blood. The receptor set was obtained from a young woman with Graves' ophthalmopathy.

In this sample, this clonotype turned up many times. The chain recombines TRBV5-6 with TRBJ2-5; D gene unclear. The CDR3 contains 14 residues. Germline CDR1 and CDR2: SGHDT and YYEEEE. Trimming stripped 1 base from V and 2 bases from J, with 9 bases between. Written as DNA, the CDR3 is TGTGCCAGCAGCTTGAGGCAAGAACAAGAGACCCAGTACTTC. Amino acids: CASSLRQEQETQYF.

In its sample, this clonotype was seen many times. The chain has TRBV2 and TRBJ1-2; a possible D gene is TRBD1 (6 bases). The CDR3 has 13 residues. V was trimmed by 6 bases and J by 3 bases, leaving 11 bases between them. Germline CDR1 reads SNHLY; CDR2 reads FYNNEI. The CDR3 spells CASRDSFYYGYTF. The CDR3, as DNA: TGTGCCAGCAGGGACAGTTTCTACTATGGCTACACCTTC.

As DNA, the CDR3 is TGTGCCAGCAGCCAAAGGACTAGCGGGGCTTCGGCCAAAAACATTCAGTACTTC. Translating gives CASSQRTSGASAKNIQYF. The V call is TRBV3-1, the J call TRBJ2-4; 12 positions match TRBD2. In germline, CDR1 is LGHDT, CDR2 YNNKEL (reference sequence). CDR3 length: 18 amino acids. V shed 2 bases and J 1 base; nucleotides not matched to a gene: 6.

This clonotype was seen many times. The V call is TRBV6-1, the J call TRBJ2-3, with 7 bases that match TRBD2. This CDR3 has 16 residues. The germline V gene encodes CDR1 MNHNS and CDR2 SASEGT. Losses at the gene ends were 5 bases for V and 2 bases for J; bases not matched to a gene: 10. DNA of the CDR3: TGTGCCAGCAGTCCCGGGGTAGCGGGCCTCACAGATACGCAGTATTTT. Residues: CASSPGVAGLTDTQYF.

This clonotype was counted ten times or more. The rearrangement joins TRBV5-1 to TRBJ2-2; 8 bases align to TRBD1. Unmatched junction bases numbered 4, after V lost 3 bases and J lost 0 bases. The CDR3 spans 16 residues. Germline V gene data show CDR1 as SGHRS and CDR2 as YFSETQ. The CDR3 loop is CASSSGQGTNTGELFF. The CDR3 DNA follows: TGCGCCAGCAGCTCCGGACAGGGAACGAACACCGGGGAGCTGTTTTTT.

This clonotype was recorded many times. The chain recombines TRBV7-6 with TRBJ2-7, with 8 bases aligning to TRBD1. V was clipped by 5 bases and J by 6 bases; unmatched bases: 9. Germline V gene data show CDR1 as SGHVS and CDR2 as FNYEAQ. The CDR3 totals 14 residues. For the CDR3, the DNA is TGTGCCAGCAGCCGGACAGGGACCTTGGCCGAGCAGTACTTC. Its protein product is CASSRTGTLAEQYF.

The chain recombines TRBV5-1 with TRBJ2-1; D is perhaps TRBD1 (6 bases). Germline CDR1 and CDR2: SGHRS and YFSETQ. CDR3 size: 13 residues. V lost 5 bases, J lost 4 bases, and 10 bases lay in between. In nucleotides, the CDR3 is TGCGCCAGCAGAGTCGGACAGTACAATGAGCAGTTCTTC. This translates into CASRVGQYNEQFF.

This clonotype was picked up many times. This chain uses TRBV7-8 with TRBJ2-7; no definite D call. V shed 4 bases and J shed 5 bases, with 9 bases lying between them. The CDR3 has 12 amino acids. Germline V gene data show CDR1 as SGHVS and CDR2 as FQNEAQ. CDR3 sequence: CASSSNFHEQYF. Written as DNA, the CDR3 is TGTGCCAGCAGCTCAAACTTTCACGAGCAGTACTTC.

This clonotype appeared a few times. The chain combines TRBV7-2 with TRBJ2-2, with a tentative D call TRBD2 (6 bases). In germline, CDR1 is SGHTA, CDR2 FQGNSA. V lost 5 bases and J lost 4, with 14 bases in between. The CDR3 contains 15 residues. CDR3: CASSPRTITTGELFF. CDR3 DNA: TGTGCCAGCAGCCCCAGGACTATTACCACCGGGGAGCTGTTTTTT.

This clonotype was seen many times. The J gene is TRBJ1-5, the V gene TRBV13; D remains ambiguous. The CDR3 contains 12 residues. Per germline, CDR1 PRHDT and CDR2 FYEKMQ (reference sequence). V was trimmed by 3 bases and J by 3 bases, leaving 3 bases between them. The CDR3 spells CASSFVNQPQHF. In DNA form, the CDR3 reads TGTGCCAGCAGCTTCGTCAATCAGCCCCAGCATTTT.

This clonotype was detected only a few times. The chain carries TRBV6-1 and TRBJ1-3, with D possibly being TRBD1 (5 bases). The V end lost 8 bases, the J end lost 4 bases, and 12 bases lay between the germline ends. CDR3 length: 13 residues. Looked up from germline, CDR1 is MNHNS and CDR2 is SASEGT. As DNA, the CDR3 is TGTGCCAGCGAGTCAGGGCCGGGAAACACCATATATTTT. The encoded protein is CASESGPGNTIYF.

This clonotype appeared a few times. V is TRBV7-2 and J is TRBJ2-2; D not certain. The CDR3 runs 13 residues. CDR1 and CDR2 (germline): SGHTA, FQGNSA. V lost 0 bases to trimming and J lost 9 bases, with 8 bases between them. CDR3 protein: CASSLAGNRELFF. CDR3 DNA sequence: TGTGCCAGCAGCTTAGCGGGAAACCGGGAGCTGTTTTTT.

Ten or more counts support this clonotype. The gene calls are TRBV20-1 and TRBJ2-1; D is tentatively TRBD1 or TRBD2 (5 bases each). This CDR3 is built from 13 residues. In germline, CDR1 is DFQATT, CDR2 SNEGSKA (reference sequence). This chain's CDR3 is CTPRADTYNEQFF. The CDR3 region has the DNA TGCACCCCCCGAGCGGACACCTACAATGAGCAGTTCTTC.

The CDR3 loop is CSAERAHEQYF. CDR3 DNA sequence: TGCAGTGCGGAGAGGGCCCACGAGCAGTACTTC. The chain joins TRBV20-1 to TRBJ2-7, with D maybe TRBD2 (5 bases). V was cut by 6 bases and J by 5 bases, with 11 bases left in between. Germline V gene sequence: CDR1 DFQATT, CDR2 SNEGSKA (reference sequence). The CDR3 has 11 amino acids.

This clonotype was found many times. CDR3 sequence reads: CASSQGQFNTEAFF. CDR3 bases: TGTGCCAGCTCACAGGGACAGTTTAACACTGAAGCTTTCTTT. The V call is TRBV18, the J call TRBJ1-1; 7 nucleotides line up with TRBD1. Germline assignment: CDR1 KGHSH and CDR2 LQKENI. CDR3 length equals 14 residues. Unmatched junction bases numbered 4, after V lost 4 bases and J lost 2 bases.